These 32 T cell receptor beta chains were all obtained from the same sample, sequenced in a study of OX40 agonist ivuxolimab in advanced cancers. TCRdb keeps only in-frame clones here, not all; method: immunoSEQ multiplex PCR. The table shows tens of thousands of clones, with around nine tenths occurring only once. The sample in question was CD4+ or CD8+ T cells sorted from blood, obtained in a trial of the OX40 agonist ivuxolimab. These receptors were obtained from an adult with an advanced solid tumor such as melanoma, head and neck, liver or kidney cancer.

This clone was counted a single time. CDR3 in amino acids: CASSLGLGLAGSYNEQFF. CDR3 DNA sequence: TGTGCCAGCAGCTTAGGTTTAGGACTAGCGGGGTCCTACAATGAGCAGTTCTTC. The rearrangement uses TRBV7-2 and TRBJ2-1; 12 positions match TRBD2. Germline lookup yields CDR1 SGHTA and CDR2 FQGNSA. Trimming removed 1 base from V and 1 base from J; junction bases left unmatched: 5. This CDR3 region has 18 residues.

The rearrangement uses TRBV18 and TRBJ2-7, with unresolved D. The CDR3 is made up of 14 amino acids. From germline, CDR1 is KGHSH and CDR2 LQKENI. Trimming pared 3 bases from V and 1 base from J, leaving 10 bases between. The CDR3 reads CASSPRTESYEQYF. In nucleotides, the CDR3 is TGTGCCAGCTCACCGCGAACGGAGTCCTACGAGCAGTACTTC.

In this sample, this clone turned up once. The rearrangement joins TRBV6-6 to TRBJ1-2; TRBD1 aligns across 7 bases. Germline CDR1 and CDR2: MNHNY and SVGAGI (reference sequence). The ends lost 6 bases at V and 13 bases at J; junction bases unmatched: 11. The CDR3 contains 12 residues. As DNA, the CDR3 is TGTGCCAGCAGCTCGGGACAGACTGGATCCACCTTC. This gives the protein CASSSGQTGSTF.

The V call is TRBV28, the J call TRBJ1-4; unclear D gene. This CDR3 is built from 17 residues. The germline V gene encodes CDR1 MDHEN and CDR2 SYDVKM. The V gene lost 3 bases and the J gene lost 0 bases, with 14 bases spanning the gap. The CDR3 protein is CASSFVISHATNEKLFF. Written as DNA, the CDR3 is TGTGCCAGCAGTTTTGTCATCAGCCATGCAACTAATGAAAAACTGTTTTTT.

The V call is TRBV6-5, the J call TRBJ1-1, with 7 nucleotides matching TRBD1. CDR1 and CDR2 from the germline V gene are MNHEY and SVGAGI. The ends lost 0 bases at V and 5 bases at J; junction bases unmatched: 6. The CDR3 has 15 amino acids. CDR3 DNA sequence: TGTGCCAGCAGTTACTCTAACAGGGGCGTTACTGAAGCTTTCTTT. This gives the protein CASSYSNRGVTEAFF.

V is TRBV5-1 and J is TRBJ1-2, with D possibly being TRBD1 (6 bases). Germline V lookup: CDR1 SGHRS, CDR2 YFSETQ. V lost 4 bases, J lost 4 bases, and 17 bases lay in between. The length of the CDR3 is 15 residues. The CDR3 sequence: CASSPSQGTAYGYTF. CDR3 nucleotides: TGCGCCAGCAGCCCTAGTCAGGGGACGGCCTATGGCTACACCTTC.

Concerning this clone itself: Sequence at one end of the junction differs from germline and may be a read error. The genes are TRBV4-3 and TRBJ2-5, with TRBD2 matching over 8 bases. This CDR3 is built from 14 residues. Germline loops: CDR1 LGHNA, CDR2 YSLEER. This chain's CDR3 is CASSGGLALGPRDF. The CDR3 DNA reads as TGCGCCAGCAGCGGCGGACTAGCTCTCGGGCCTCGGGACTTC.

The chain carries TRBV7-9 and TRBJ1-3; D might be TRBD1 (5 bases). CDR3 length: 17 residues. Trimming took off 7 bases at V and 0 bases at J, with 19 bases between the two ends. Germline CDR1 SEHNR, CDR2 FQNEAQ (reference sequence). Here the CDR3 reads CASTLGVGQISGNTIYF. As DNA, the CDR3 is TGTGCCAGCACCCTAGGGGTGGGGCAGATCTCTGGAAACACCATATATTTT.

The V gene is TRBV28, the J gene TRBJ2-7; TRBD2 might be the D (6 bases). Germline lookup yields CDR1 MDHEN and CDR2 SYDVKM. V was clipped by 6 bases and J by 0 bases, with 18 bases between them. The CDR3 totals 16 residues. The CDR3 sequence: CASRTSPSESSYEQYF. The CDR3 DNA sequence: TGTGCCAGCAGAACCTCCCCTAGCGAGAGCTCCTACGAGCAGTACTTC.

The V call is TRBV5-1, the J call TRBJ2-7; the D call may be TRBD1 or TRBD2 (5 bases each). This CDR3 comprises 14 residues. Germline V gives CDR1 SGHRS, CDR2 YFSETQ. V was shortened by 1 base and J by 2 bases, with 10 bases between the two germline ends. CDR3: CASSLRDGAYEQYF. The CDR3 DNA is TGCGCCAGCAGCTTGAGGGACGGGGCCTACGAGCAGTACTTC.

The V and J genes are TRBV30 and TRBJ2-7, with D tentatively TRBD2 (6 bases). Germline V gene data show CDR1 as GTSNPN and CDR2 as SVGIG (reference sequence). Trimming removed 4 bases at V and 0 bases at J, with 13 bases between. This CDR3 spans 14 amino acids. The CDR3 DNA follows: TGTGCCTGGACCCGCGGAGGGAGCTCCTACGAGCAGTACTTC. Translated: CAWTRGGSSYEQYF.

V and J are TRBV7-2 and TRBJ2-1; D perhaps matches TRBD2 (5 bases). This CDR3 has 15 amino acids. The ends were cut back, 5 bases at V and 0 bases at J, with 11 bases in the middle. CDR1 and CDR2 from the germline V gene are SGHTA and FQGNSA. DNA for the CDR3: TGTGCCAGCAGCCCACGGAGGAGCTCCTACAATGAGCAGTTCTTC. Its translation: CASSPRRSSYNEQFF.

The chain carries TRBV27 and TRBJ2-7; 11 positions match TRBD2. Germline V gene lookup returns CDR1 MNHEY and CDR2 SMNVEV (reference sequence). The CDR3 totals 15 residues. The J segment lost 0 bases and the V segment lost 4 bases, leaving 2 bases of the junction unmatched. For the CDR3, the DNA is TGTGCCAGCAGTTCGGGACTAGCGGCCTCCTACGAGCAGTACTTC. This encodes CASSSGLAASYEQYF.

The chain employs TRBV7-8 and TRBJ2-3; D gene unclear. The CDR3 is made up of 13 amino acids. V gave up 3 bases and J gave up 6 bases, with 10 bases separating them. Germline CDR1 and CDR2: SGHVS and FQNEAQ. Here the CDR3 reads CASSFSPLDTQYF. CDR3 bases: TGTGCCAGCAGCTTCTCACCCTTGGATACGCAGTATTTT.

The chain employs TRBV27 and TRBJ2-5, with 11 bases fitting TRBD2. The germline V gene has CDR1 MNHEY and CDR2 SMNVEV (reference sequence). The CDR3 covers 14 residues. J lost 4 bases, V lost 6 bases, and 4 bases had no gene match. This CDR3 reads CASSRGTSGETQYF. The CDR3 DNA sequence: TGTGCCAGCAGCCGCGGGACTAGCGGAGAGACCCAGTACTTC.

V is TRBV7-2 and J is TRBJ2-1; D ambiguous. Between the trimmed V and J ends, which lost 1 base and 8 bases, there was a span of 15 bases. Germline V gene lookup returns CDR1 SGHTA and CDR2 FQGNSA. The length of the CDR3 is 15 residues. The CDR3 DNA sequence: TGTGCCAGCAGCTTAGTGGTAGGGCTACGGGATGAGCAGTTCTTC. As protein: CASSLVVGLRDEQFF.

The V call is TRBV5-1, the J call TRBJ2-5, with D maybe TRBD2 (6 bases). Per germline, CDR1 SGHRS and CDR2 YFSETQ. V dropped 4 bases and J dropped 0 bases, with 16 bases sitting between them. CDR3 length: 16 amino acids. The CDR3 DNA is TGCGCCAGCAGCCTCATGGGGGGTAGCGACCAAGAGACCCAGTACTTC. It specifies CASSLMGGSDQETQYF.

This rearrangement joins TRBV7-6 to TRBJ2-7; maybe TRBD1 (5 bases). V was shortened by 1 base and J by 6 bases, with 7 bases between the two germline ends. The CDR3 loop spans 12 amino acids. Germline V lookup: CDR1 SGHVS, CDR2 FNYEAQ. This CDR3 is CASSLGTGEQYF. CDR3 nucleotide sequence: TGTGCCAGCAGCTTAGGAACAGGCGAGCAGTACTTC.

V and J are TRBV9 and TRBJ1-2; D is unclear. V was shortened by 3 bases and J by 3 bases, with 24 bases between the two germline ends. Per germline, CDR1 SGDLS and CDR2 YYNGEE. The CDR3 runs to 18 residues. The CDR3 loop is CASSEGPRPMFSDYGYTF. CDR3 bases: TGTGCCAGCAGCGAAGGCCCGCGGCCTATGTTTTCGGACTATGGCTACACCTTC. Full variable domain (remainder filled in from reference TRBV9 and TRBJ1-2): DSGVTQTPKHLITATGQRVTLRCSPRSGDLSVYWYQQSLDQGLQFLIQYYNGEERAKGNILERFSAQQFPDLHSELNLSSLELGDSALYFCASSEGPRPMFSDYGYTFGSGTRLTVV.

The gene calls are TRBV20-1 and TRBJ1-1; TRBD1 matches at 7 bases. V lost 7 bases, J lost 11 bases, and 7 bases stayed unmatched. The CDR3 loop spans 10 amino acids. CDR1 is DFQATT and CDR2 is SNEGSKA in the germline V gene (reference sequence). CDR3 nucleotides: TGCAGTGTCCACGACAGGGACGCTTTCTTT. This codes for CSVHDRDAFF.

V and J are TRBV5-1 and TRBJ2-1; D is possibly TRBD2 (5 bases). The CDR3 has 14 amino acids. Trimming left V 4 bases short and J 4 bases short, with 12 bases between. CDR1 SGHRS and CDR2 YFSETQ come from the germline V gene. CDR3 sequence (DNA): TGCGCCAGCAGCCTAACGGGAAAATACAATGAGCAGTTCTTC. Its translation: CASSLTGKYNEQFF.

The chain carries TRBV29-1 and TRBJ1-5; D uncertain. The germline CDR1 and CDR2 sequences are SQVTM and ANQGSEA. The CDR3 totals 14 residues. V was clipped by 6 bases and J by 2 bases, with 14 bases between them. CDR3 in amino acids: CSVQEGGGNQPQHF. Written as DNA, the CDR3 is TGCAGCGTCCAGGAGGGAGGTGGCAATCAGCCCCAGCATTTT.

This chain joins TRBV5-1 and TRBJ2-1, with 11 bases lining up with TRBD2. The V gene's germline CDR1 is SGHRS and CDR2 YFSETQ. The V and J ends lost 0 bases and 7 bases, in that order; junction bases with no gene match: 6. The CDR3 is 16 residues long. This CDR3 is CASSLDTTSGTNEQFF. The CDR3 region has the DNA TGCGCCAGCAGCTTGGATACGACTAGCGGGACGAATGAGCAGTTCTTC.

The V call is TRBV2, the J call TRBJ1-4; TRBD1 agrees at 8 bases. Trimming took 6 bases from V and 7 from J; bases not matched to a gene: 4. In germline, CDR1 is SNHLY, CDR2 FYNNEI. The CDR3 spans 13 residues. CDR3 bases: TGTGCCAGCAGGGACAGGGAGGGTGAAAAACTGTTTTTT. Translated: CASRDREGEKLFF. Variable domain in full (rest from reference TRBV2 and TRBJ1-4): EPEVTQTPSHQVTQMGQEVILRCVPISNHLYFYWYRQILGQKVEFLVSFYNNEISEKSEIFDDQFSVERPDGSNFTLKIRSTKLEDSAMYFCASRDREGEKLFFGSGTQLSVL.

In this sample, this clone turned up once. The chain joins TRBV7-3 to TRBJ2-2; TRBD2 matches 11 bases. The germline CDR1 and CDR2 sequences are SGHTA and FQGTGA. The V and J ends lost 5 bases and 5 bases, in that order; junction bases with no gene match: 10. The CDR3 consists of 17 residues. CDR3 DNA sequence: TGTGCCAGCAGCCCCACACTAGCGGGAGCTTCTACCGGGGAGCTGTTTTTT. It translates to CASSPTLAGASTGELFF.

The CDR3 sequence: CASSPEASSYNEQFF. The CDR3 region has the DNA TGTGCCAGCAGCCCAGAGGCGAGCTCCTACAATGAGCAGTTCTTC. This chain connects TRBV9 to TRBJ2-1; D is unresolved. Germline CDR1 SGDLS, CDR2 YYNGEE. This CDR3 comprises 15 residues. V dropped 4 bases and J dropped 0 bases, with 11 bases sitting between them.

The CDR3 loop reads CASSLNREGTEAFF. As DNA, the CDR3 is TGTGCCAGCAGCTTAAACAGGGAGGGTACTGAAGCTTTCTTT. The chain couples TRBV7-9 to TRBJ1-1; tentative D call: TRBD1 (6 bases). Between the trimmed V and J ends, which lost 2 bases and 5 bases, there was a span of 12 bases. The germline V gene encodes CDR1 SEHNR and CDR2 FQNEAQ (reference sequence). This CDR3 comprises 14 residues.

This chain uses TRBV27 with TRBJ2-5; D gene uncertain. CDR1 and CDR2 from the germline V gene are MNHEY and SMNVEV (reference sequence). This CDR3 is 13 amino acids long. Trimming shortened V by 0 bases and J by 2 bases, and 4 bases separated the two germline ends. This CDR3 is CASSLSRQETQYF. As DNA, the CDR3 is TGTGCCAGCAGTTTATCGCGGCAAGAGACCCAGTACTTC.

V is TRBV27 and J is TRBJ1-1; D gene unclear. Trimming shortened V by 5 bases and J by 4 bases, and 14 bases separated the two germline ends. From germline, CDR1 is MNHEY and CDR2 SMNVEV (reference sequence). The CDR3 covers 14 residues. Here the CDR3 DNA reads TGTGCCAGCAGTACCACCTCGCTGGGCACTGAAGCTTTCTTT. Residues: CASSTTSLGTEAFF.

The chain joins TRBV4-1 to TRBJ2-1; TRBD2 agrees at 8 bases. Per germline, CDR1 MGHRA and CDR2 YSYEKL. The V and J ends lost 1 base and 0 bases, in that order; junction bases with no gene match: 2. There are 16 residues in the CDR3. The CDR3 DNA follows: TGCGCCAGCAGCCAAGTTAGCGGGGCCTCCTACAATGAGCAGTTCTTC. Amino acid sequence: CASSQVSGASYNEQFF.

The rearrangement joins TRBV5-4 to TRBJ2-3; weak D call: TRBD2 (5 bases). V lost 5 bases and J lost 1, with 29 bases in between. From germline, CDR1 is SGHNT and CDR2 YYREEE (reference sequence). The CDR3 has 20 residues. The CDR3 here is CASRAGGGPSLSGGTDTQYF. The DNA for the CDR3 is TGTGCCAGCAGGGCCGGTGGCGGGCCCTCCCTTAGTGGAGGCACAGATACGCAGTATTTT.

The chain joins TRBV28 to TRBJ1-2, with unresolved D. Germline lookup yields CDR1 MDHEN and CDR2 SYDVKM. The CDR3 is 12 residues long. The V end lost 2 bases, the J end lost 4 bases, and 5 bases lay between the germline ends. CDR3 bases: TGTGCCAGCAGTTTACTGGGCTATGGCTACACCTTC. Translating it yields CASSLLGYGYTF.